One and the same sample provided the 8 T cell receptor beta chains below, sequenced in a study of T cells in localized non-small cell lung cancer. Data came from immunoSEQ multiplex PCR; TCRdb stores just in-frame clones and leaves some out. The repertoire has roughly 3,700 clones, about 42% of them found once; the top ten carry roughly 6.2%. The source material was lung tumor tissue, sampled before any cancer treatment. These receptors were collected from a woman aged 40 to 75 with stage I lung adenocarcinoma.

The chain is built from TRBV19 and TRBJ1-5, with D possibly being TRBD1 (6 bases). Trimming pared 7 bases from V and 0 bases from J, leaving 25 bases between. In germline, CDR1 is LNHDA, CDR2 SQIVND (reference sequence). The CDR3 has 19 amino acids. CDR3: CASTPLGQSLRYSNQPQHF. The CDR3 coding sequence is TGTGCCAGTACCCCACTTGGACAGTCGCTGAGGTATAGCAATCAGCCCCAGCATTTT. Looking up the rest from reference TRBV19 and TRBJ1-5 gives the full variable domain: DGGITQSPKYLFRKEGQNVTLSCEQNLNHDAMYWYRQDPGQGLRLIYYSQIVNDFQKGDIAEGYSVSREKKESFPLTVTSAQKNPTAFYLCASTPLGQSLRYSNQPQHFGDGTRLSIL.

V usage is TRBV19 and J usage is TRBJ2-3; TRBD1 matches at 7 bases. The CDR3 length is 14 residues. V lost 4 bases to trimming and J lost 3 bases; unmatched junction nucleotides: 4. Germline V gene sequence: CDR1 LNHDA, CDR2 SQIVND (reference sequence). The CDR3 loop reads CASSTGQATDTQYF. DNA for the CDR3: TGTGCCAGTAGTACAGGACAGGCAACAGATACGCAGTATTTT.

This rearrangement joins TRBV14 to TRBJ1-2; weak D call: TRBD1 (5 bases). This CDR3 is 15 amino acids long. Trimming stripped 0 bases from V and 7 bases from J, with 15 bases between. Germline values: CDR1 SGHDN, CDR2 FVKESK. CDR3 in DNA: TGTGCCAGCAGCCAAGATCTTATGGGGGTTGGTGGCTACACCTTC. Translated, it gives CASSQDLMGVGGYTF.

The chain carries TRBV19 and TRBJ1-5; 8 bases line up with TRBD1. The CDR3 has 15 residues. V shed 7 bases, J shed 6 bases, and the junction held 11 bases outside the gene matches. Germline V gene data show CDR1 as LNHDA and CDR2 as SQIVND (reference sequence). CDR3 amino acids: CASNESGGRRQPQHF. CDR3 DNA: TGTGCCAGTAATGAGTCAGGGGGCAGGCGTCAGCCCCAGCATTTT. The full variable domain, completed using reference TRBV19 and TRBJ1-5, is DGGITQSPKYLFRKEGQNVTLSCEQNLNHDAMYWYRQDPGQGLRLIYYSQIVNDFQKGDIAEGYSVSREKKESFPLTVTSAQKNPTAFYLCASNESGGRRQPQHFGDGTRLSIL.

The chain links TRBV18 to TRBJ2-3; no firm D call. Germline V gene lookup returns CDR1 KGHSH and CDR2 LQKENI. CDR3 length: 14 residues. Trimming pared 2 bases from V and 0 bases from J, leaving 6 bases between. CDR3 sequence: CASSPKESTDTQYF. The CDR3 DNA sequence: TGTGCCAGCTCACCAAAAGAGAGCACAGATACGCAGTATTTT.

The chain joins TRBV9 to TRBJ2-2, with TRBD1 as a possible D gene (7 bases). The germline gives CDR1 SGDLS, CDR2 YYNGEE. The CDR3 length is 17 residues. The V and J ends lost 4 bases and 0 bases respectively, with 16 bases between them. CDR3: CASSPRRGRANTGELFF. The CDR3 DNA sequence: TGTGCCAGCAGCCCAAGGAGGGGGCGGGCGAACACCGGGGAGCTGTTTTTT.

The chain has TRBV10-3 and TRBJ2-5; TRBD2 matches at 9 bases. Germline V gene data show CDR1 as ENHRY and CDR2 as SYGVKD. The CDR3 runs 17 residues. V dropped 0 bases and J dropped 4; count of bases not matched to a gene: 9. The CDR3: CAISESRVAGGRETQYF. In nucleotides, the CDR3 is TGTGCCATCAGTGAGTCGAGGGTTGCGGGAGGGCGAGAGACCCAGTACTTC.

This sequence joins TRBV11-3 and TRBJ2-1; 8 positions agree with TRBD2. Per germline, CDR1 SGHNT and CDR2 YENEEA. V was pared by 3 bases and J by 5 bases, with 6 bases of the junction left unmatched. The CDR3 covers 15 residues. The CDR3 DNA is TGTGCCAGCAGCTTGAGGGGACTAGATAACAATGAGCAGTTCTTC. Translating gives CASSLRGLDNNEQFF.